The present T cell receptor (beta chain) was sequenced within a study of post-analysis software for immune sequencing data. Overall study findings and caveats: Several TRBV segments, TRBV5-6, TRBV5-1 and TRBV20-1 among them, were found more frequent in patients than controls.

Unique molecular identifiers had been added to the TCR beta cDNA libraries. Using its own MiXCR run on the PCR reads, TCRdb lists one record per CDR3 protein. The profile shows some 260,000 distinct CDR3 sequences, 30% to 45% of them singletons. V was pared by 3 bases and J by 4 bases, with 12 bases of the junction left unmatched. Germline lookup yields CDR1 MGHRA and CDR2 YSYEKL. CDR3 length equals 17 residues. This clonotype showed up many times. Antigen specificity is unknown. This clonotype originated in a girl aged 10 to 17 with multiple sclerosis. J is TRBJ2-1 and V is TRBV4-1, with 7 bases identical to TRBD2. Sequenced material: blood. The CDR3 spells CASSHPGRGSAYNEQFF. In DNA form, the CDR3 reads TGCGCCAGCAGCCACCCCGGACGCGGGAGTGCTTACAATGAGCAGTTCTTC.